This T cell receptor beta chain was profiled in a study of cytomegalovirus exposure and HLA in healthy donors. The CDR3 spans 14 residues. J was trimmed by 1 base and V by 3 bases; bases with no gene match: 6. Looked up from germline, CDR1 is GTSNPN and CDR2 is SVGIG (reference sequence). This clone was observed a single time. The PCR had 60 Vbeta and 13 Jbeta primers. Clones were sequenced by immunoSEQ multiplex PCR, and TCRdb holds only the in-frame ones, with some missing. The profile shows some 210,000 clones, roughly 80% of them singletons. Material: PBMCs. The chain employs TRBV30 and TRBJ2-7, with 7 bases aligning to TRBD1. This sequence originates from a young woman in good health and CMV-seropositive. DNA for the CDR3: TGTGCCTGGAGCTGGGACAGTAAGTCCTACGAGCAGTACTTC. It translates to CAWSWDSKSYEQYF.